The clone carrying this TCR beta chain appeared a single time. What it binds is unknown. These data originate in a study of PD-1 blockade in mismatch repair-deficient tumors. Overall study: Patients had approximately 12 mismatch repair-deficient cancer types and were previously treated and progressing. Study-level points and caveats: Tumor-resident clones, often undetectable pretreatment in blood, expanded then contracted after pembrolizumab.

Clones were read by immunoSEQ multiplex PCR, and TCRdb kept only the in-frame ones, dropping some. The sample yields tens of thousands of clones, approximately 84% seen once. The CDR3 covers 13 residues. The germline CDR1 and CDR2 sequences are ENHRY and SYGVKD. V gave up 8 bases and J gave up 7 bases, with 15 bases separating them. Every patient had mismatch repair deficiency by PCR or immunohistochemistry. TCRs were sequenced from a few patients responding to pembrolizumab. The TCR originated in an adult with mismatch repair-deficient cancer. The chain joins TRBV10-3 to TRBJ2-1; D gene ambiguous. The sequencing here drew on peripheral blood, taken 12 weeks after starting pembrolizumab. CDR3 in DNA: TGTGCCATCCGCAGCATGCTAGGAAATGAGCAGTTCTTC. Translation gives CAIRSMLGNEQFF.